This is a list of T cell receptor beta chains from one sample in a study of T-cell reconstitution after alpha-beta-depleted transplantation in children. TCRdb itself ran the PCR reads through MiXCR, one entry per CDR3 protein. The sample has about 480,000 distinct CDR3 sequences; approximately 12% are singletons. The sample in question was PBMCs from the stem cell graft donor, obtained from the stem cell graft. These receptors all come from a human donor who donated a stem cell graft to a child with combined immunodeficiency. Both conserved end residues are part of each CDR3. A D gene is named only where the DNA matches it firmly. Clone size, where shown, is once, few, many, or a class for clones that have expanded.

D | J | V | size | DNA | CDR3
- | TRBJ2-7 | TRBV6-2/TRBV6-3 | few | TGTGCCAGCAGTTCGGGACATAACTACGAGCAGTACTTC | CASSSGHNYEQYF
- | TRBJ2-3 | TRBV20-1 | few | TGCAGTGCTAGAGATGGAGGATCCGGCACAGATACGCAGTATTTT | CSARDGGSGTDTQYF
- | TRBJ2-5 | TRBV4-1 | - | TGCGCCAGCAGCCAAGAAAGCGGGACAGTGGGCCAGTACTTC | CASSQESGTVGQYF
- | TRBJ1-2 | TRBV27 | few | TGTGCCAGCAGAGGGTCAGGTACGGGAAAGGGCTACACCTTC | CASRGSGTGKGYTF
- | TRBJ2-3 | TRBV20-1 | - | TGCTGCTTGTCTACAGGAGCCCAGGATAGTAGATATACGCAGTATTTT | CCLSTGAQDSRYTQYF
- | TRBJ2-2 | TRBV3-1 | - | TGTGCCAGCAGCCCGTTTGTGGGGAGTGCCACCGGGGAGCTGTTTTTT | CASSPFVGSATGELFF
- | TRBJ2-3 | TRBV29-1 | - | TGCAGCGTTGGAAGAATCACAGATACGCAGTATTTT | CSVGRITDTQYF
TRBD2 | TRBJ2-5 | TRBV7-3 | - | TGTGCCAGCAGCTCGATAGCGGGAGGAGTAAGCACCCAGTACTTC | CASSSIAGGVSTQYF
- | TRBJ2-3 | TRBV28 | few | TGTGCCAGCAGTTCCACGGAGTCCCCCACAGATACGCAGTATTTT | CASSSTESPTDTQYF
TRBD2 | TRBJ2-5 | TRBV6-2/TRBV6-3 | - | TGTGCCAGCAACTACCCCCTGGCGGGGGAAGAGACCCAGTACTTC | CASNYPLAGEETQYF
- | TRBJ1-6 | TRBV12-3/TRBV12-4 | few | TGTGCCAGCAGTTTACTACAGGAAAATTCACCCCTCCACTTT | CASSLLQENSPLHF
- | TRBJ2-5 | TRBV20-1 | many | TGCAGTGCTAGAGATCCCCAACTGGAGACCCAGTACTTC | CSARDPQLETQYF
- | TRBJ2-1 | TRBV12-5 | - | TGTGCTAGTGGTTTGGTACGGGGACGGGACTCCTACAATGAGCAGTTCTTC | CASGLVRGRDSYNEQFF
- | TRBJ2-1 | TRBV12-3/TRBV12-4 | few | TGTGCCAGCAGTTCCATTGAGTCTAGTCTGGCCAATGAGCAGTTCTTC | CASSSIESSLANEQFF
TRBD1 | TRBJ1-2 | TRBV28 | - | TGTGCCAGCAGTTCCTCAGGGGGCGGGAACTATGGCTACACCTTC | CASSSSGGGNYGYTF
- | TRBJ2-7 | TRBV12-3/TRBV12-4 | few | TGTGCCAGCTGCCCCCCCGCAGCGGGACACATGCCCTACGAGCAGTACTTC | CASCPPAAGHMPYEQYF
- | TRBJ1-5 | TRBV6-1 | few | TGTGCCAGCAGCACGGGGGGTAAAGATCAGCCCCAGCATTTT | CASSTGGKDQPQHF
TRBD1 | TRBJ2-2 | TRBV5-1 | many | TGCGCCAGCAGACGGGACAGCCAAAACACCGGGGAGCTGTTTTTT | CASRRDSQNTGELFF
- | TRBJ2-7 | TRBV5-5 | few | TGTGCCAGCAGCCCGAGGGGGGGCCACGAGCAGTACTTC | CASSPRGGHEQYF
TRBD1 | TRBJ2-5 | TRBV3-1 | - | TGTGCCAGCAGCCAAGCACTGGGACAGTTCCAAGAGACCCAGTACTTC | CASSQALGQFQETQYF
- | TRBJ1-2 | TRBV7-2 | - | TGTGCCAGCAGCTGGGCGGAGCCTAGGGGCTACACCTTC | CASSWAEPRGYTF
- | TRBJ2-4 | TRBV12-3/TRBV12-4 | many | TGTGCCAGCAGTTTACAAGCGAACGTAGCCAAAAACATTCAGTACTTC | CASSLQANVAKNIQYF
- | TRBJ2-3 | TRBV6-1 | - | TGTGCCGTCGGGAGAGGGGCGGGCGGGGATACGCAGTATTTT | CAVGRGAGGDTQYF
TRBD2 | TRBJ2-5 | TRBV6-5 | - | TGTGCCAGCAGTTGGACTAGCTGGCAAGAGACCCAGTACTTC | CASSWTSWQETQYF
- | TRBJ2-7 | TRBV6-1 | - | TGTGCCATGGGGGAGTTGGCCTACGAGCAGTACTTC | CAMGELAYEQYF
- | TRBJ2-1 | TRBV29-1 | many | TGCAGCGGGACTCCAGGGGATGAGCAGTTCTTC | CSGTPGDEQFF
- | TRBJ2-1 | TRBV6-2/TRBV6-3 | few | TGTGCCAGCAGTTTACCCTATGAGCAGTTCTTC | CASSLPYEQFF
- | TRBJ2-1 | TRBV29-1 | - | TGCAGCGTTGATTCAAGGGCGGGACGGTCCTACAATGAGCAGTTCTTC | CSVDSRAGRSYNEQFF
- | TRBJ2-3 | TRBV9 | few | TGTGCCAGCAGCGTAGCTAGAACAGATACGCAGTATTTT | CASSVARTDTQYF
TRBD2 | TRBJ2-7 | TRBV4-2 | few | TGTGCCAGCAGCCCCCGAGCGGGGAGCTCCTACGAGCAGTACTTC | CASSPRAGSSYEQYF
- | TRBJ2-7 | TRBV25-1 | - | TGTGCCAGCAGTGGGGGGTCACCGACCTACGAGCAGTACTTC | CASSGGSPTYEQYF
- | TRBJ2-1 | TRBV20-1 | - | TGCAGTGCTATAACCGGGGGGCTACCCAATGAGCAGTTCTTC | CSAITGGLPNEQFF
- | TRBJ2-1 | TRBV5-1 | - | TGCGCCAGCAGCACGCCCCCGGGCAATGAGCAGTTCTTC | CASSTPPGNEQFF
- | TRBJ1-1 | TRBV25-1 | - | TGTGCCAGCAGTGAAAACGAGGGCCCCGGGGCCTTTGAAGCTTTCTTT | CASSENEGPGAFEAFF
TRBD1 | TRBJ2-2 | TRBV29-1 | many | TGCAGCGTGAAGGGACAGGGTTTGGCCGGGGAGCTGTTTTTT | CSVKGQGLAGELFF
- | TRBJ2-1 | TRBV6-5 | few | TGTGCCAGCAGTTCTGAACGTGCATCTTCCATTAATGAGCAGTTCTTC | CASSSERASSINEQFF
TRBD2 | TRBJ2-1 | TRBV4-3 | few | TGCGCCAGCAGCCAAGGACTAGCGGTTAGCTCCTACAATGAGCAGTTCTTC | CASSQGLAVSSYNEQFF
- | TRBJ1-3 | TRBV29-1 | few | TGCAGCGTCCCGACGGTATGGAACACCATATATTTT | CSVPTVWNTIYF
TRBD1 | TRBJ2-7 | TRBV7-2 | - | TGTGCCAGCAGCTTAGCGGGACAGGACTACGAGCAGTACTTC | CASSLAGQDYEQYF
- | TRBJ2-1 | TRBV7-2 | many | TGTGCCAGCAGCTTAGCTGGGGAGCAGTTCTTC | CASSLAGEQFF
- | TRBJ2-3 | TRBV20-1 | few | TGCAGTGCTAGCACAGCGGGCACAGATACGCAGTATTTT | CSASTAGTDTQYF
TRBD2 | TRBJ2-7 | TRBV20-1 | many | TGCAGTGCTAGAAGGCGGGAGACTGCCTACGAGCAGTACTTC | CSARRRETAYEQYF
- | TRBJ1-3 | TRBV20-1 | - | TGCAGTGCTCCGTACTCTGGAAACACCATATATTTT | CSAPYSGNTIYF
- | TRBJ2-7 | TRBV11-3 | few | TGTGCCAGCAGCGCCTACGGCTCCTACGAGCAGTACTTC | CASSAYGSYEQYF
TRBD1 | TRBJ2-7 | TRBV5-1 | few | TGCGCCAGCACCGGGACAGGGGGCGGTGAGCAGTACTTC | CASTGTGGGEQYF
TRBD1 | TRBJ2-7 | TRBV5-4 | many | TGTGCCAGCAGCTTGGGGGCAGGGGGAATCTCCTACGAGCAGTACTTC | CASSLGAGGISYEQYF
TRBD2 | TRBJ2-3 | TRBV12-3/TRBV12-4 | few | TGTGCCAGCAGGCGGGGGGCCAGCACAGATACGCAGTATTTT | CASRRGASTDTQYF
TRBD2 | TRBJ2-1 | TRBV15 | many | TGTGCCACCAGCAGAGCTAAGGGAGGGGCCCCCCATTACAATGAGCAGTTCTTC | CATSRAKGGAPHYNEQFF
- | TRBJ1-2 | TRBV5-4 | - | TGTGCCAGCAGCTTGAGGTCAGATTTAAACTATGGCTACACCTTC | CASSLRSDLNYGYTF
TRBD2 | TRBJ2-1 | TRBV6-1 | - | TGTGCCAGCAGTATTAGCGGGGGGGCGTACAATGAGCAGTTCTTC | CASSISGGAYNEQFF
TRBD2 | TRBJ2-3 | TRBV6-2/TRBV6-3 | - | TGTGCCAGCAGTTCCGGGACTAGCGGGACGACGCAGTATTTT | CASSSGTSGTTQYF
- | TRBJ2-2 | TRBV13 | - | TGTGCCAGCAGCGCGACTGGGACGCCCGGGGAGCTGTTTTTT | CASSATGTPGELFF
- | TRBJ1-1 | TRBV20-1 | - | TGCAGTGCTCTTCAGGGTGGGACTGAAGCTTTCTTT | CSALQGGTEAFF
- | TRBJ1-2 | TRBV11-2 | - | TGTGCCAGCAGCCCTCTACAGGCTGTCGGCTACACCTTC | CASSPLQAVGYTF
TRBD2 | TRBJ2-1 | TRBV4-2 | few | TGTGCCAGCAGCCAAGTGGCGACTAGCGGGGGGTTGGATGAGCAGTTCTTC | CASSQVATSGGLDEQFF
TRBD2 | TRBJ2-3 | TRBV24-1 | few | TGTGCCACCAGTGATCCCCCTAGCGGGAGCACAGATACGCAGTATTTT | CATSDPPSGSTDTQYF